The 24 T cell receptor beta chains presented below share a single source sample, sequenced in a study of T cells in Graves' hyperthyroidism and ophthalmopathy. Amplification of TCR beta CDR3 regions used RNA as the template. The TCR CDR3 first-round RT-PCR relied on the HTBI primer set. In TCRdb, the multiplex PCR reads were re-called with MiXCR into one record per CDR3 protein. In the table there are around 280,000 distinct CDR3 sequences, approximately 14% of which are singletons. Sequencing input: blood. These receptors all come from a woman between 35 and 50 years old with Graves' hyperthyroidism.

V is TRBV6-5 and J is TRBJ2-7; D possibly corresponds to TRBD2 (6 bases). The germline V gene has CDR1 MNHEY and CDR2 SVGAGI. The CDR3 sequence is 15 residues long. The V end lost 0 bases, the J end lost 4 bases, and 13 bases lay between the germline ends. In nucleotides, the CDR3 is TGTGCCAGCAGTTACTCTTTCCCACGGGAGTACGAGCAGTACTTC. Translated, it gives CASSYSFPREYEQYF.

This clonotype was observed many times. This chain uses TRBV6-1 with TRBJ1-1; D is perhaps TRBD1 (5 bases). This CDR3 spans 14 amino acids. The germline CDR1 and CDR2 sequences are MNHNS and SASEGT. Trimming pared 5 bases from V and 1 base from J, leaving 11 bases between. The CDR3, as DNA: TGTGCCAGCAGTTTCAGGGAGGCGAACACTGAAGCTTTCTTT. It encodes CASSFREANTEAFF.

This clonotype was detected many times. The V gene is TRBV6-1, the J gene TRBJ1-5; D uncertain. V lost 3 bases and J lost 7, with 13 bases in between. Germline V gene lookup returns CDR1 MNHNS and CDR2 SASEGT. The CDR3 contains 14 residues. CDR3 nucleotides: TGTGCCAGCAGTGAGGGTGGGATCCGGCAGCCCCAGCATTTT. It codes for CASSEGGIRQPQHF.

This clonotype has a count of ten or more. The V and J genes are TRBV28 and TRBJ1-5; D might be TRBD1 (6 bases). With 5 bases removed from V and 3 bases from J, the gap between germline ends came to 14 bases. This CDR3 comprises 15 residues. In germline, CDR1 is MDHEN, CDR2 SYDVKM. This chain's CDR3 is CASSRARTVNQPQHF. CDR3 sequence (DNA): TGTGCCAGCAGTAGAGCCCGGACAGTCAATCAGCCCCAGCATTTT. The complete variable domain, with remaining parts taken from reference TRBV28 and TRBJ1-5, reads DVKVTQSSRYLVKRTGEKVFLECVQDMDHENMFWYRQDPGLGLRLIYFSYDVKMKEKGDIPEGYSVSREKKERFSLILESASTNQTSMYLCASSRARTVNQPQHFGDGTRLSIL.

CDR3 in DNA: TGTGCCAGCAGTAGACTAGCGGAGGATGAGACCCAGTACTTC. Translated: CASSRLAEDETQYF. V gene TRBV6-1 combines with J gene TRBJ2-5; 9 nucleotides agree with TRBD2. Trimming at V came to 5 bases and at J to 5 bases, leaving 6 bases not matched to a gene. The CDR3 length is 14 residues. CDR1 is MNHNS, CDR2 SASEGT, per germline.

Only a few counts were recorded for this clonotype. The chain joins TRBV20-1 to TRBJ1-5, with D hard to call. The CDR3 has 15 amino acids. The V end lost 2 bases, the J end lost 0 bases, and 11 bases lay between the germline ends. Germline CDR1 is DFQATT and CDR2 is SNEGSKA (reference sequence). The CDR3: CSARMEAHSNQPQHF. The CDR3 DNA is TGCAGTGCTAGAATGGAAGCGCATAGCAATCAGCCCCAGCATTTT.

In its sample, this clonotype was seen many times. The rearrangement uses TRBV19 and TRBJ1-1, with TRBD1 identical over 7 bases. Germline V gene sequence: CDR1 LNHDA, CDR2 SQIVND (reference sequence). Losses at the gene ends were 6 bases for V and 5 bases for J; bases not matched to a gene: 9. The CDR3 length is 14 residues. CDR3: CASSLQGRGTEAFF. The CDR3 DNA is TGTGCCAGTAGCCTACAGGGGCGGGGAACTGAAGCTTTCTTT.

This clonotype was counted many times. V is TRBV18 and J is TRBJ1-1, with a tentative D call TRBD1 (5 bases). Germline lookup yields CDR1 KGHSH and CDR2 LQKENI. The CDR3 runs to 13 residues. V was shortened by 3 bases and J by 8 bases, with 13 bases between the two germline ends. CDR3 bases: TGTGCCAGCTCACCCGGCGTTGACAGAGAAGCTTTCTTT. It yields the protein CASSPGVDREAFF.

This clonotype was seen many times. CDR3 sequence reads: CASSQPRTSGNYEQYF. Written as DNA, the CDR3 is TGTGCCAGCAGTCAACCTCGGACTAGCGGGAACTACGAGCAGTACTTC. This chain joins TRBV27 and TRBJ2-7, with 12 bases lining up with TRBD2. This CDR3 region has 16 residues. J gave up 3 bases and V 5 bases, and 8 bases lay outside the gene matches. Germline assignment: CDR1 MNHEY and CDR2 SMNVEV (reference sequence).

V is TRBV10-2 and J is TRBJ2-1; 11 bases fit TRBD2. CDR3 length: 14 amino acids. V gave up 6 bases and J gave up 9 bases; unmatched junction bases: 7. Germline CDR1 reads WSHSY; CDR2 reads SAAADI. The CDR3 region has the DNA TGCGCCAGCAGGTCACTAGCGGGAGTTGGTGAGCAGTTCTTC. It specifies CASRSLAGVGEQFF.

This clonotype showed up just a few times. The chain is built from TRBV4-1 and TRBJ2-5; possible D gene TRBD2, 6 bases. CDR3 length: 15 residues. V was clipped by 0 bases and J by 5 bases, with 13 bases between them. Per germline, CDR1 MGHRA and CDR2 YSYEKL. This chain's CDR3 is CASSQEHSGRETQYF. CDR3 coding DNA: TGCGCCAGCAGCCAAGAACACTCAGGGAGGGAGACCCAGTACTTC.

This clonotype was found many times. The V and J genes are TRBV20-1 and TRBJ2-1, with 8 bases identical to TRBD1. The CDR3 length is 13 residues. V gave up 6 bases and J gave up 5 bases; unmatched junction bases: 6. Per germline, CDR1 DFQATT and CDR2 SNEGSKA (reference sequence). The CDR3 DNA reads TGCAGTGCGCCCGGACAGGGAAACAATGAGCAGTTCTTC. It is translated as CSAPGQGNNEQFF.

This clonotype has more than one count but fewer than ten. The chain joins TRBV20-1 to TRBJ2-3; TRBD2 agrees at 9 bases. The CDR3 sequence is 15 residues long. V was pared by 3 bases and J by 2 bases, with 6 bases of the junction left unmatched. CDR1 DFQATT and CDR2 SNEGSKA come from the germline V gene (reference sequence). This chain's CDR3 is CSARVAGEVTDTQYF. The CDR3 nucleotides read TGCAGTGCTAGGGTAGCGGGAGAAGTCACAGATACGCAGTATTTT.

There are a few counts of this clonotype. The CDR3 region has the DNA TGTGCCAGCAGCCACGGCTGGGGACAGAGCACAGATACGCAGTATTTT. Its translation is CASSHGWGQSTDTQYF. This rearrangement joins TRBV7-9 to TRBJ2-3; 7 bases are shared with TRBD1. The CDR3 has 16 amino acids. V was pared by 5 bases and J by 0 bases, with 8 bases of the junction left unmatched. Per the germline V gene, CDR1 is SEHNR and CDR2 is FQNEAQ (reference sequence).

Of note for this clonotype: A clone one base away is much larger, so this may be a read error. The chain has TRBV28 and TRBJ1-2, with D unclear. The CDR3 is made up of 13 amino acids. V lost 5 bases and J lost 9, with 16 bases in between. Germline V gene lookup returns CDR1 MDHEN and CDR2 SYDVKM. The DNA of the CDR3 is TGTGCCAGCAGTCCCCACCCGAAGGATAGCTACACCTTC. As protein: CASSPHPKDSYTF.

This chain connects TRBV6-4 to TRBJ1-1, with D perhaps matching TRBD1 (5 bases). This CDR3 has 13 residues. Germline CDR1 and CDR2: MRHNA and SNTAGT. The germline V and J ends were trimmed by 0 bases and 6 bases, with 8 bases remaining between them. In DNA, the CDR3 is TGTGCCAGCAGTGACTCGGGGCAATCTGAAGCTTTCTTT. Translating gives CASSDSGQSEAFF.

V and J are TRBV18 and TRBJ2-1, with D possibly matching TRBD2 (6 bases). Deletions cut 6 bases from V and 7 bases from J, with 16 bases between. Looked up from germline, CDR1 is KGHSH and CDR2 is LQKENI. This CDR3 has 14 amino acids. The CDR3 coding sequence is TGTGCCAGCTCGCCTCAGGGACTTCCTAATGAGCAGTTCTTC. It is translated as CASSPQGLPNEQFF.

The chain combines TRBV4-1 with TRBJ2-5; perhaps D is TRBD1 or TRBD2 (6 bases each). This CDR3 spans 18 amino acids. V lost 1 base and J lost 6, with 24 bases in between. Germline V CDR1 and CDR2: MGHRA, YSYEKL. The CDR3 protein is CASSQVLTVKGGFKTQYF. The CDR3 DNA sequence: TGCGCCAGCAGCCAAGTGTTGACAGTTAAAGGGGGGTTTAAGACCCAGTACTTC.

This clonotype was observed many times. The CDR3 reads CASSWRTGSGTQYF. The CDR3 DNA follows: TGTGCCAGCAGTTGGAGGACAGGGAGTGGGACCCAGTACTTC. The rearrangement joins TRBV28 to TRBJ2-5, with 8 positions matching TRBD1. The germline gives CDR1 MDHEN, CDR2 SYDVKM. This CDR3 spans 14 amino acids. V trimming: 4 bases; J trimming: 7 bases; junction bases outside the gene matches: 8.

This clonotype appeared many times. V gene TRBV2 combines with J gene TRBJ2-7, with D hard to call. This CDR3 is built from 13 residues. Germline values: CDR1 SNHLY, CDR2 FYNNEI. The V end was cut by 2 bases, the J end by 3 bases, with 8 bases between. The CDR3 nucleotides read TGTGCCAGCAGTGAACTAGAGAGCTACGAGCAGTACTTC. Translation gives CASSELESYEQYF.

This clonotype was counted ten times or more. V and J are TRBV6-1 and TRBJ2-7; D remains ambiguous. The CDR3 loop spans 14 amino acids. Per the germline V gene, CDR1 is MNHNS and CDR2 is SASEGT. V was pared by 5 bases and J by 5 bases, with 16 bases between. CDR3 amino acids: CASSRDAMGHEQYF. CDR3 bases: TGTGCCAGCAGTAGAGACGCTATGGGCCACGAGCAGTACTTC.

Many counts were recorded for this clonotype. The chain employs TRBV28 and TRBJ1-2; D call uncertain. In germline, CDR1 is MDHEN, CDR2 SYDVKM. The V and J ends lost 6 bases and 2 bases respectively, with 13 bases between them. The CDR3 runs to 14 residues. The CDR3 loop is CASSRPNPNYGYTF. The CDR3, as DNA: TGTGCCAGCAGCCGTCCTAATCCGAACTATGGCTACACCTTC.

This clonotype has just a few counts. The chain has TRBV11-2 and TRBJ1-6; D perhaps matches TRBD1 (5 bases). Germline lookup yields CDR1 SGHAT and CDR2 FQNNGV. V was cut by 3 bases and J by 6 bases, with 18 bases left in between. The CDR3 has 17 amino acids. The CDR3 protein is CASSFGIGANLNSPLHF. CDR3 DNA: TGTGCCAGCAGCTTCGGTATAGGGGCCAATCTTAATTCACCCCTCCACTTT.

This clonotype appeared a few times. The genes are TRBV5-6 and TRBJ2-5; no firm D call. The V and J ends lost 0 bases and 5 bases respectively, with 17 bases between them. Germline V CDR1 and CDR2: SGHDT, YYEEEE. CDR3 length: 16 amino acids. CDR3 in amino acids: CASSLARMGLGETQYF. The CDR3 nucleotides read TGTGCCAGCAGCTTGGCCAGAATGGGGTTGGGGGAGACCCAGTACTTC.